The clone carrying this T cell receptor beta chain came up a few times. The entry originates in a study of T-cell memory formation after mild COVID-19. Looked up from germline, CDR1 is SGHKS and CDR2 is YYEKEE (reference sequence). The CDR3 extends over 14 amino acids. Trimming removed 2 bases at V and 1 base at J, with 9 bases between. In TCRdb, the 5' RACE reads were re-called with MiXCR into one record per CDR3 protein. Altogether about 400,000 distinct CDR3 sequences are present, around a sixth being singletons, with the ten largest covering roughly a fifth. The material sequenced was PBMCs or a T cell subset sorted from them (not recorded which). The chain recombines TRBV5-5 with TRBJ1-1; no firm D call. The receptor's source is a man aged 18 to 35 who had mild COVID-19 (a few samples of this study predate the infection). Cell type and time point are not known. CDR3 DNA sequence: TGTGCCAGCAGCTTTTTGGGCCAGAACACTGAAGCTTTCTTT. Protein sequence: CASSFLGQNTEAFF.